One sample yielded the 31 T cell receptor beta chains listed below, sequenced in a study of early T cells in non-severe SARS-CoV-2 infection. MiXCR, run by TCRdb on the 5' RACE reads, gives a single entry per CDR3 protein. This table holds some 35,000 distinct CDR3 sequences, less than 5% found once. Sequencing used whole blood. The receptors shown here come from an adult who was a healthcare worker with PCR-confirmed SARS-CoV-2 infection or an uninfected control (not recorded which).

This clonotype occurred many times. J is TRBJ1-2 and V is TRBV10-3; D remains ambiguous. V dropped 5 bases and J dropped 3 bases, with 7 bases sitting between them. This CDR3 contains 12 residues. Germline assignment: CDR1 ENHRY and CDR2 SYGVKD. CDR3 loop: CAISLSDYGYTF. The CDR3 DNA sequence: TGTGCCATCAGTTTATCGGACTATGGCTACACCTTC.

The chain has TRBV20-1 and TRBJ1-1; perhaps TRBD1 as D (6 bases). The germline V gene has CDR1 DFQATT and CDR2 SNEGSKA (reference sequence). The CDR3 has 11 amino acids. The CDR3 bases are TGCAGCCTTAGGGGGGACACTGAAGCTTTCTTT. It is translated as CSLRGDTEAFF.

This clonotype has ten or more counts. The V and J genes are TRBV5-5 and TRBJ2-7; 10 nucleotides line up with TRBD2. This CDR3 is built from 17 residues. The germline gives CDR1 SGHKS, CDR2 YYEKEE (reference sequence). V lost 4 bases and J lost 2; bases outside the gene matches: 12. CDR3 sequence reads: CASSPARIAGGTYEQYF. As DNA, the CDR3 is TGTGCCAGCAGCCCAGCACGTATAGCGGGAGGTACCTACGAGCAGTACTTC.

This clonotype was recorded at least ten times. The genes are TRBV6-1 and TRBJ2-5; 9 nucleotides match TRBD1. Germline V lookup: CDR1 MNHNS, CDR2 SASEGT. The CDR3 totals 15 residues. After removal of 1 base from V and 5 bases from J, the junction contained 5 bases not matched to a gene. CDR3 sequence: CASSEGTGDGETQYF. Written as DNA, the CDR3 is TGTGCCAGCAGTGAAGGGACAGGGGATGGTGAGACCCAGTACTTC.

This chain joins TRBV7-9 and TRBJ2-1, with TRBD2 matching over 7 bases. In germline, CDR1 is SEHNR, CDR2 FQNEAQ (reference sequence). J was trimmed by 9 bases and V by 7 bases; bases with no gene match: 18. The CDR3 sequence is 16 residues long. In DNA form, the CDR3 reads TGTGCCAGCACCGCCCCTGGGGACTATGAGCGGGTTGAGCAGTTCTTC. Its protein product is CASTAPGDYERVEQFF.

This clonotype was found many times. The CDR3 loop reads CASSVGQGGTDTQYF. The DNA for the CDR3 is TGTGCCAGCAGTGTGGGACAGGGCGGCACAGATACGCAGTATTTT. The chain couples TRBV6-1 to TRBJ2-3, with 9 bases identical to TRBD1. V was pared by 4 bases and J by 1 base, with 3 bases of the junction left unmatched. The germline gives CDR1 MNHNS, CDR2 SASEGT. CDR3 length equals 15 residues.

This clonotype appeared a few times. The chain recombines TRBV28 with TRBJ1-3, with 9 positions matching TRBD1. The CDR3 loop spans 17 amino acids. Germline V CDR1 and CDR2: MDHEN, SYDVKM. J lost 2 bases, V lost 3 bases, and 8 bases had no gene match. As DNA, the CDR3 is TGTGCCAGCAGTTTCTCACTACGGACAGGGGCTGGAAACACCATATATTTT. Translated: CASSFSLRTGAGNTIYF.

The table lists this clonotype with many counts. The chain employs TRBV10-2 and TRBJ2-7, with a tentative D call TRBD1 (6 bases). The germline V gene has CDR1 WSHSY and CDR2 SAAADI. The CDR3 sequence is 16 residues long. The germline V and J ends were trimmed by 2 bases and 4 bases, with 18 bases remaining between them. The CDR3 spells CASSEGGRNPPYEQYF. Here the CDR3 DNA reads TGCGCCAGCAGTGAGGGGGGCCGAAACCCTCCTTACGAGCAGTACTTC.

This clonotype was detected only a few times. V usage is TRBV20-1 and J usage is TRBJ2-1; 7 bases map to TRBD2. V dropped 5 bases and J dropped 0; count of bases not matched to a gene: 13. This CDR3 region has 17 residues. In germline, CDR1 is DFQATT, CDR2 SNEGSKA (reference sequence). The CDR3 DNA follows: TGCAGTGCTCCCCCGACGGGACTACCGAGCTCCTACAATGAGCAGTTCTTC. Amino acids: CSAPPTGLPSSYNEQFF.

This clonotype was picked up many times. CDR3 in DNA: TGTGCCAGCAGCCACGGTAGAAACACCGGGGAGCTGTTTTTT. This gives the protein CASSHGRNTGELFF. This chain joins TRBV5-8 and TRBJ2-2; D is unclear. The CDR3 covers 14 residues. Trimming took off 4 bases at V and 2 bases at J, with 9 bases between the two ends. Germline V gene sequence: CDR1 SGHTS, CDR2 YDEGEE.

This clonotype has a count of ten or more. The V gene is TRBV9, the J gene TRBJ2-1; TRBD2 aligns across 13 bases. The J segment lost 9 bases and the V segment lost 2 bases, leaving 2 bases of the junction unmatched. The CDR3 loop spans 14 amino acids. Germline assignment: CDR1 SGDLS and CDR2 YYNGEE. CDR3 residues: CASSVGTSGTEQFF. The CDR3 nucleotides read TGTGCCAGCAGCGTGGGGACTAGCGGGACTGAGCAGTTCTTC.

This clonotype occurred many times. The chain has TRBV7-9 and TRBJ1-4; D possibly corresponds to TRBD1 (6 bases). The CDR3 consists of 12 residues. V was cut by 3 bases and J by 14 bases, with 13 bases left in between. The germline gives CDR1 SEHNR, CDR2 FQNEAQ (reference sequence). The CDR3 protein is CASSLDPTGLFF. CDR3 DNA: TGTGCCAGCAGCTTGGATCCAACAGGGCTGTTTTTT.

This clonotype appeared many times. The rearrangement joins TRBV5-1 to TRBJ2-1, with D maybe TRBD2 (5 bases). CDR1 SGHRS and CDR2 YFSETQ come from the germline V gene. The germline V and J ends were trimmed by 4 bases and 5 bases, with 13 bases remaining between them. CDR3 length: 14 amino acids. In DNA, the CDR3 is TGCGCCAGCAGCGAAACCGGGGTAAACAATGAGCAGTTCTTC. Amino acids: CASSETGVNNEQFF.

This clonotype was detected only a few times. The chain is built from TRBV20-1 and TRBJ2-1; D is uncertain. Per the germline V gene, CDR1 is DFQATT and CDR2 is SNEGSKA (reference sequence). The CDR3 covers 12 residues. The germline V and J ends were trimmed by 2 bases and 8 bases, with 10 bases remaining between them. CDR3: CSARTDLHEQFF. CDR3 nucleotides: TGCAGTGCTAGAACCGATTTGCATGAGCAGTTCTTC.

This clonotype occurred many times. The chain is built from TRBV7-9 and TRBJ2-5; TRBD1 matches at 8 bases. CDR1 and CDR2 (germline): SEHNR, FQNEAQ (reference sequence). The CDR3 runs to 14 residues. The V gene end was trimmed by 3 bases and the J gene end by 4 bases; junction bases not matched to a gene: 4. The CDR3 is CASSLAGGTETQYF. CDR3 nucleotide sequence: TGTGCCAGCAGCTTGGCAGGGGGCACAGAGACCCAGTACTTC.

This clonotype was seen many times. The chain links TRBV7-6 to TRBJ1-2; TRBD1 might be the D (6 bases). CDR1 is SGHVS and CDR2 is FNYEAQ in the germline V gene. With 5 bases removed from V and 5 bases from J, the gap between germline ends came to 15 bases. This CDR3 is 14 amino acids long. The CDR3 sequence is CASSQDRMGYGYTF. The CDR3 bases are TGTGCCAGCAGCCAAGACAGGATGGGATATGGCTACACCTTC. Full variable domain (rest looked up from reference TRBV7-6 and TRBJ1-2): GAGVSQSPRYKVTKRGQDVALRCDPISGHVSLYWYRQALGQGPEFLTYFNYEAQQDKSGLPNDRFSAERPEGSISTLTIQRTEQRDSAMYRCASSQDRMGYGYTFGSGTRLTVV.

This clonotype has at least ten counts. The V and J genes are TRBV12-3 or TRBV12-4 and TRBJ1-2; tentatively, D is TRBD1 (5 bases). This CDR3 is built from 15 residues. Trimming left V 6 bases short and J 2 bases short, with 16 bases between. The CDR3 loop reads CASSPGTAINYGYTF. CDR3 DNA: TGTGCCAGCAGCCCGGGGACGGCTATCAACTATGGCTACACCTTC.

The table lists this clonotype with many counts. The chain is built from TRBV7-9 and TRBJ2-3; D not resolved. The CDR3 is 15 residues long. Germline V CDR1 and CDR2: SEHNR, FQNEAQ (reference sequence). V was shortened by 2 bases and J by 0 bases, with 9 bases between the two germline ends. CDR3 residues: CASSLLGDSTDTQYF. The DNA for the CDR3 is TGTGCCAGCAGCTTATTGGGCGATAGCACAGATACGCAGTATTTT. Full variable domain (rest looked up from reference TRBV7-9 and TRBJ2-3): DTGVSQNPRHKITKRGQNVTFRCDPISEHNRLYWYRQTLGQGPEFLTYFQNEAQLEKSRLLSDRFSAERPKGSFSTLEIQRTEQGDSAMYLCASSLLGDSTDTQYFGPGTRLTVL.

The J gene is TRBJ2-7, the V gene TRBV18; D may correspond to TRBD1 or TRBD2 (5 bases each). The V gene's germline CDR1 is KGHSH and CDR2 LQKENI. The CDR3 sequence is 13 residues long. With 0 bases removed from V and 5 bases from J, the gap between germline ends came to 8 bases. The CDR3 bases are TGTGCCAGCTCACCACCGGGACGGAACGAGCAGTACGTC. Protein sequence: CASSPPGRNEQYV.

This clonotype has only a few counts. The junction and the germline gene differ at one end; a read error may be behind it. The chain uses TRBV6-1 and TRBJ2-1; 9 positions match TRBD1. This CDR3 has 16 residues. Germline V CDR1 and CDR2: MNHNS, SASEGT. The DNA for the CDR3 is TGTGCCAGCAGTAAAGCCGCCGGGACAGGGCCCCATGAGCAGTTCTTC. This sequence encodes CASSKAAGTGPHEQFF.

In its sample, this clonotype was seen many times. The chain is built from TRBV12-3 or TRBV12-4 and TRBJ1-5; D ambiguous. V was pared by 6 bases and J by 6 bases, with 12 bases between. This CDR3 spans 13 amino acids. The CDR3 DNA follows: TGTGCCAGCAGCGGCTCATTTCGTCAGCCCCAGCATTTT. Protein: CASSGSFRQPQHF.

This clonotype appeared a few times. The chain uses TRBV6-1 and TRBJ2-7; D uncertain. The V gene's germline CDR1 is MNHNS and CDR2 SASEGT. V was clipped by 8 bases and J by 0 bases, with 8 bases between them. This CDR3 comprises 12 residues. CDR3: CASLGPSYEQYV. CDR3 nucleotides: TGTGCCAGCCTTGGTCCCTCCTACGAGCAGTACGTC.

This clonotype was observed a handful of times. The gene calls are TRBV20-1 and TRBJ2-3; the match to TRBD2 covers 10 bases. This CDR3 comprises 16 residues. The J segment lost 4 bases and the V segment lost 2 bases, leaving 9 bases of the junction unmatched. Germline assignment: CDR1 DFQATT and CDR2 SNEGSKA (reference sequence). CDR3 nucleotides: TGCAGTGCTAGACCTCGTCTAGCGGGAGTGTCAGATACGCAGTATTTT. Its translation: CSARPRLAGVSDTQYF.

In its sample, this clonotype was seen many times. The gene calls are TRBV7-2 and TRBJ1-2; no definite D call. CDR1 and CDR2 (germline): SGHTA, FQGNSA. Trimming took off 5 bases at V and 3 bases at J, with 10 bases between the two ends. The CDR3 spans 13 residues. The CDR3 loop reads CASSPLDYYGYTF. CDR3 in DNA: TGTGCCAGCAGCCCCCTCGATTACTATGGCTACACCTTC.

This clonotype was counted many times. The chain is built from TRBV5-1 and TRBJ1-1, with D perhaps matching TRBD1 (6 bases). CDR1 is SGHRS, CDR2 YFSETQ, per germline. The CDR3 runs 13 residues. Trimming stripped 5 bases from V and 1 base from J, with 9 bases between. This chain's CDR3 is CASSGQTNTEAFF. The CDR3 DNA sequence: TGCGCCAGCAGTGGACAGACGAACACTGAAGCTTTCTTT.

The table lists this clonotype with a few counts. V gene TRBV10-3 combines with J gene TRBJ2-2; perhaps D is TRBD1 or TRBD2 (5 bases each). The CDR3 has 13 residues. Trimming shortened V by 11 bases and J by 1 base, and 11 bases separated the two germline ends. Germline values: CDR1 ENHRY, CDR2 SYGVKD. CDR3 region: CASGTGNTGELFF. CDR3 DNA sequence: TGTGCCTCCGGGACGGGGAACACCGGGGAGCTGTTTTTT.

In DNA form, the CDR3 reads TGTGCCAGCAGCTTAGCCTCTGGGCTAGCGGGAAATGAGCAGTTCTTC. It encodes CASSLASGLAGNEQFF. J is TRBJ2-1 and V is TRBV7-9; 9 bases are a match to TRBD2. CDR1 and CDR2 (germline): SEHNR, FQNEAQ (reference sequence). There are 16 residues in the CDR3. V was clipped by 0 bases and J by 7 bases; unmatched bases: 7. Complete variable domain (other parts from reference TRBV7-9 and TRBJ2-1): DTGVSQNPRHKITKRGQNVTFRCDPISEHNRLYWYRQTLGQGPEFLTYFQNEAQLEKSRLLSDRFSAERPKGSFSTLEIQRTEQGDSAMYLCASSLASGLAGNEQFFGPGTRLTVL.

In its sample, this clonotype was seen many times. The chain couples TRBV5-1 to TRBJ2-2; 13 bases are shared with TRBD2. The ends lost 1 base at V and 6 bases at J; junction bases unmatched: 3. The length of the CDR3 is 16 residues. The germline gives CDR1 SGHRS, CDR2 YFSETQ. CDR3 coding DNA: TGCGCCAGCAGCTTGACGGGACTAGCGGGATCCGGGGAGCTGTTTTTT. It codes for CASSLTGLAGSGELFF.

This clonotype was detected ten times or more. This chain connects TRBV24-1 to TRBJ2-1; TRBD2 agrees at 11 bases. The germline gives CDR1 KGHDR, CDR2 SFDVKD. The CDR3 runs to 13 residues. V lost 10 bases to trimming and J lost 3 bases; unmatched junction nucleotides: 1. The CDR3 loop is CATGTSGYNEQFF. Written as DNA, the CDR3 is TGTGCCACTGGGACTAGCGGCTACAATGAGCAGTTCTTC.

At least ten counts were recorded for this clonotype. J is TRBJ2-1 and V is TRBV11-3; D gene unclear. The CDR3 covers 13 residues. V lost 4 bases and J 4 bases, leaving 8 bases between the germline ends. Germline V gene data show CDR1 as SGHNT and CDR2 as YENEEA. The CDR3 nucleotides read TGTGCCAGCAGCTCCTCAGGTTACAATGAGCAGTTCTTC. It is translated as CASSSSGYNEQFF.

This clonotype was observed at least ten times. The chain joins TRBV5-6 to TRBJ1-5; TRBD1 aligns across 7 bases. CDR1 is SGHDT and CDR2 is YYEEEE in the germline V gene. The V segment lost 5 bases and the J segment 7 bases; nucleotides outside the gene matches: 9. This CDR3 comprises 14 residues. The CDR3 nucleotides are TGTGCCAGCAGTTCCGACAGGGACGTCCAGCCCCAGCATTTT. Translated, it gives CASSSDRDVQPQHF.